This T cell receptor (beta chain) was captured by sequencing in a study of identical twins. Trimming removed 3 bases from V and 5 bases from J; junction bases left unmatched: 3. This CDR3 has 14 amino acids. The germline CDR1 and CDR2 sequences are MRHNA and SNTAGT. This clonotype was detected ten times or more. TCRdb recomputed calls from the 5' RACE reads with MiXCR, one row per CDR3 protein. In the table there are 700,000 or so distinct CDR3 sequences, approximately 22% of which are singletons. These same records also appear under a second study, on T cells expressing NK-cell markers. That paper notes: Eight donors were sequenced, seven testing HCMV-seropositive and one testing seronegative.

The sequence was collected from a woman aged 18-29 years in good health. Sequenced: PBMCs. This chain joins TRBV6-4 and TRBJ2-3; 9 bases are shared with TRBD2. CDR3 in DNA: TGTGCCAGCAGTGAGCGGGGGGGCCAAGATACGCAGTATTTT. Translation: CASSERGGQDTQYF.